These T cell receptor beta chains were read from a single sample in a study of cytomegalovirus exposure and HLA in healthy donors. The table came from immunoSEQ multiplex PCR; TCRdb's copy has only in-frame clones and leaves some out. The sample carries around 140,000 clones, about 80% recorded once. Sequences were obtained from PBMCs. These TCRs come from a woman aged 60 to 75 in good health and CMV-seropositive. Each CDR3 is given with its conserved first and last residue. The D gene is left open where the match is weak. Clone size appears in some rows only: once, few, many, or a class for an expanded clone.

J	D	size	V	DNA	CDR3
TRBJ1-1	NA	NA	TRBV6-5	TGTGCCAGCAGTTATGGGGGGATGAACACTGAAGCTTTCTTT	CASSYGGMNTEAFF
TRBJ2-1	NA	NA	TRBV19	TGTGCCAGTAAGATAGGGGGGGCCACCAATGAGCAGTTCTTC	CASKIGGATNEQFF
TRBJ2-1	NA	NA	TRBV5-1	TGCGCCAGCAGCTCTCCCCACAAGACTAGAGCCTACAATGAGCAGTTCTTC	CASSSPHKTRAYNEQFF
TRBJ2-7	TRBD1	NA	TRBV10-3	TGTGCCATCACCGCCGGGACAGGGGGTAGGGAGCAGTACTTC	CAITAGTGGREQYF
TRBJ2-1	TRBD2	NA	TRBV5-1	TGCGCCAGCTCCTCGACTAGCGTGGGTGCCTACAATGAGCAGTTCTTC	CASSSTSVGAYNEQFF
TRBJ2-1	NA	few	TRBV11-2	TGTGCCAGCAGCCCAAACCCCGCACAGTTAGAGGAGCAGTTCTTC	CASSPNPAQLEEQFF
TRBJ2-2	TRBD1	NA	TRBV6-1	TGTGCCAGCGGGATTTCAGGGGGCTCCGGGGAGCTGTTTTTT	CASGISGGSGELFF
TRBJ1-2	NA	NA	TRBV30	TGTGCCCCCCGGTTGAGGCCGAGGCATGGCTACACCTTC	CAPRLRPRHGYTF
TRBJ2-7	NA	NA	TRBV4-3	TGCGCCAGCAGTCAAAAGACCGGGAGCCAGGAGCAGTACTTC	CASSQKTGSQEQYF
TRBJ2-1	NA	NA	TRBV7-2	TGTGCCAGCAGCTTAGCCCCGGGTGGCGGGTCCAAGAGCTCCTACAATGAGCAGTTCTTC	CASSLAPGGGSKSSYNEQFF
TRBJ2-7	NA	NA	TRBV7-9	TGTGCCAGCAGCTTCACTGTCTACGAGCAGTACTTC	CASSFTVYEQYF
TRBJ1-2	NA	NA	TRBV7-9	TGTGCCAGCAGCTTAATGGGCAGTAAATATGGCTACACCTTC	CASSLMGSKYGYTF
TRBJ1-2	NA	NA	TRBV19	TGTGCCAGTAGTACCTTACAGGGCCTCTTAGGCTACACCTTC	CASSTLQGLLGYTF
TRBJ2-6	NA	NA	TRBV7-2	TGTGCCAGCAGCTTTAGGGGTGCTGGGGCCAACGTCCTGACTTTC	CASSFRGAGANVLTF
TRBJ2-2	NA	NA	TRBV6-5	TGTGCCAGCAGCCGGGACTTAAACACCGGGGAGCTGTTTTTT	CASSRDLNTGELFF
TRBJ2-5	NA	NA	TRBV4-3	TGCGCCAGCAGCGCCGGCAGGGTTATGGAGACCCAGTACTTC	CASSAGRVMETQYF
TRBJ1-2	TRBD1	NA	TRBV5-4	TGTGCCAGCAGCTTGGGGGGGGGACAGGCCTATGGCTACACCTTC	CASSLGGGQAYGYTF
TRBJ1-5	NA	few	TRBV25-1	TGTGCCAGCAGTGAAGGCGGCAATCCAAGCAATCAGCCCCAGCATTTT	CASSEGGNPSNQPQHF
TRBJ2-3	TRBD2	NA	TRBV18	TGTGCCAGCTCACCCCCGAAACCGGGAGGGCCGGGTGATACGCAGTATTTT	CASSPPKPGGPGDTQYF
TRBJ2-7	TRBD1	NA	TRBV4-2	TGTGCCAGCAGCCAAGATGTCGGGACAGGGAGAAGCGAGCAGTACTTC	CASSQDVGTGRSEQYF
TRBJ2-2	NA	NA	TRBV7-7	TGTGCTAGCAGCTTAGGACAGCAAAACACCGGGGAGCTGTTTTTT	CASSLGQQNTGELFF
TRBJ2-1	TRBD2	NA	TRBV28	TGTGCCAGCAGTTTACCGGGGGGAGGTGACAATGAGCAGTTCTTC	CASSLPGGGDNEQFF